This T cell receptor beta chain was sequenced during a study of blood T cells in healthy people across ages. The study, taken as a whole, reports: Per million T cells, the diversity of TCR beta decreased roughly linearly as age advanced.

The study isolated at least 6.5 million PBMCs from each sample. The table lists this clonotype with a few counts. Its matching antigen is unknown. A J-beta primer mix and a sample-barcoded 5' primer were used in a second PCR of about 6 to 12 cycles. Tagging of each cDNA molecule was performed by a template-switch adaptor with 12 random nucleotides. Any given sample supplied a minimum of 2.5 million CDR3-containing paired-end reads. Via MiXCR, TCRdb re-called the 5' RACE reads, giving one row per CDR3 protein. The sample carries approximately 2,000,000 distinct CDR3 sequences, approximately 40% recorded once. Sequencing was done on a sample of blood. This TCR derives from a human donor in good health.

CDR3 coding DNA: TGTGCCAGCAGCCCCCAGGCAGGGGGGGGCTACGAGCAGTACTTC. Translated: CASSPQAGGGYEQYF. The gene calls are TRBV7-2 and TRBJ2-7, with D perhaps given as TRBD1 or TRBD2 (7 bases each). The CDR3 runs 15 residues. Germline V gene lookup returns CDR1 SGHTA and CDR2 FQGNSA. With 5 bases removed from V and 3 bases from J, the gap between germline ends came to 17 bases.